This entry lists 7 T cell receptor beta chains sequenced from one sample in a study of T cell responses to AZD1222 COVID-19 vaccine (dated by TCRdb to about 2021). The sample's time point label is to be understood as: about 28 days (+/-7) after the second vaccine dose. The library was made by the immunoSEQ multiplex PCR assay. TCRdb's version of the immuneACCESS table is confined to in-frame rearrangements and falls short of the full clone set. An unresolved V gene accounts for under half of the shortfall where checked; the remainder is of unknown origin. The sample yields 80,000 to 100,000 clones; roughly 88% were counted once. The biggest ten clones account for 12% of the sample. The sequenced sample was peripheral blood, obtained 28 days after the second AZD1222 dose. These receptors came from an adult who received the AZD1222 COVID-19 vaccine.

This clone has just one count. CDR3 nucleotides: TGTGCCAGCAGCCACAGATGGGACAGAATTCGCACCGGGGAGCTGTTTTTT. Translation gives CASSHRWDRIRTGELFF. This rearrangement joins TRBV3-1 (or the pseudogene TRBV3-2) to TRBJ2-2; TRBD1 matches at 7 bases. The length of the CDR3 is 17 residues. The V gene end was trimmed by 3 bases and the J gene end by 4 bases; junction bases not matched to a gene: 11. In germline, CDR1 is LGHDT, CDR2 YNNKEL (reference sequence).

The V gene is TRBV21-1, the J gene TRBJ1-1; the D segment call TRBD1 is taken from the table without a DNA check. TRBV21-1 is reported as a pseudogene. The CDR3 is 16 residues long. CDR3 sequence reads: CASSLRPTGESTEAFF. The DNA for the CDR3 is TGTGCCAGCAGCCTACGTCCGACAGGGGAGAGCACTGAAGCTTTCTTT.

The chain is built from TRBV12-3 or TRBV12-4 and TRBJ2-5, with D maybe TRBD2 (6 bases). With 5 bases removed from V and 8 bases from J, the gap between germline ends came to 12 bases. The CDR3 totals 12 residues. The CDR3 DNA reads TGTGCCAGCAGTCCGATGGGACTTACCCAGTACTTC. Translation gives CASSPMGLTQYF.

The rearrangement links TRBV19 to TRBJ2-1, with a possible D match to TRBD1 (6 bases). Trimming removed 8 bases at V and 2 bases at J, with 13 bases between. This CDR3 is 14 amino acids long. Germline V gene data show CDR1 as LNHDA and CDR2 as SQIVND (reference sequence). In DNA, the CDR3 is TGTGCCAGTCAACAGGGTCAGCCCTACAATGAGCAGTTCTTC. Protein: CASQQGQPYNEQFF.

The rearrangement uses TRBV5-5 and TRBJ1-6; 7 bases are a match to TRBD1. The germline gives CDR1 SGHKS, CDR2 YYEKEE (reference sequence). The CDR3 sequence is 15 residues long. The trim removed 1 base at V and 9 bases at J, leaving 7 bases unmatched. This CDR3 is CASSLFDRVFSPLHF. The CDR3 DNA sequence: TGTGCCAGCAGCTTGTTCGACAGGGTATTTTCACCCCTCCACTTT.

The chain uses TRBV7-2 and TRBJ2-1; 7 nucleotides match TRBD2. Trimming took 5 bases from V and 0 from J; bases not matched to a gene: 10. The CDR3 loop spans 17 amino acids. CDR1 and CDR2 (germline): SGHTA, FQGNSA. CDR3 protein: CASSPRAAGVSYNEQFF. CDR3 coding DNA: TGTGCCAGCAGCCCACGGGCGGCGGGAGTCTCCTACAATGAGCAGTTCTTC.

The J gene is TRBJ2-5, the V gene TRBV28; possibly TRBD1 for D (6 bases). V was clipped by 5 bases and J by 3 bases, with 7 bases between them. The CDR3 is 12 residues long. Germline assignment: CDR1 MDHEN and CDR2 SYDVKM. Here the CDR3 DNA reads TGTGCCAGCAGTACAGGGAAAGAGACCCAGTACTTC. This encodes CASSTGKETQYF.